This TCR beta chain was captured by sequencing in a study of T cells after yellow fever vaccination. General observations from the study: The booster saw the reappearance of most primary-vaccination clones (roughly 96% CD4, 80% to 90% CD8). Abundant clonotypes (contaminants from the bulk population) could be present in FACS-sorted repertoires. The CD4 compartment and the CD8 compartment contained a small share of clonotypes in common.

This clonotype came up many times. Antigen unknown. 5'RACE template switching generated TCR cDNA, adding a universal primer site and UMIs. TCRdb analysed the 5' RACE reads with MiXCR anew, one entry per CDR3 protein. The sample lists roughly 310,000 distinct CDR3 sequences; around 3.6% were seen once. This sequence originates from a man between 18 and 29 years old who received the YFV17D yellow fever vaccine. Sequenced material: PBMCs, taken on the day of the yellow fever booster vaccination.

The CDR3 is CASSPRSSGESKETQYF. The CDR3 DNA follows: TGTGCCAGCTCACCACGCTCGAGCGGGGAATCGAAAGAGACCCAGTACTTC. The chain carries TRBV18 and TRBJ2-5; 7 bases are shared with TRBD2. This CDR3 is 17 amino acids long. Losses at the gene ends were 1 base for V and 3 bases for J; bases not matched to a gene: 11. CDR1 and CDR2 from the germline V gene are KGHSH and LQKENI.